Each of the 28 T cell receptor beta chains below was sequenced from the same sample in a study of T cell responses to AZD1222 COVID-19 vaccine. This table comes from immunoSEQ multiplex PCR, and its TCRdb copy is limited to in-frame clones, with some not included. The sample contains some 92,000 clones, roughly 90% of which appear only once. The sequenced sample was peripheral blood, obtained on day 0 of AZD1222 vaccination. All receptors derive from an adult in good health.

V usage is TRBV19 and J usage is TRBJ2-4; D may be TRBD2 (5 bases). CDR1 is LNHDA and CDR2 is SQIVND in the germline V gene (reference sequence). This CDR3 has 16 residues. Trimming pared 1 base from V and 0 bases from J, leaving 10 bases between. In nucleotides, the CDR3 is TGTGCCAGTAGTATAGGGGTTGGACTAGCCAAAAACATTCAGTACTTC. Translated: CASSIGVGLAKNIQYF.

This chain uses TRBV5-1 with TRBJ1-4; D possibly corresponds to TRBD1 (6 bases). The germline gives CDR1 SGHRS, CDR2 YFSETQ. The CDR3 sequence is 15 residues long. Trimming left V 4 bases short and J 5 bases short, with 15 bases between. CDR3 loop: CASSTSGAGNEKLFF. DNA for the CDR3: TGCGCCAGCAGCACCTCGGGGGCGGGGAATGAAAAACTGTTTTTT.

The chain carries TRBV2 and TRBJ1-1, with D maybe TRBD1 (5 bases). V was pared by 7 bases and J by 6 bases, with 18 bases between. The germline gives CDR1 SNHLY, CDR2 FYNNEI. CDR3 length: 14 amino acids. CDR3 sequence (DNA): TGTGCCAGCATCTCGGTCCTGGGGGTATCTGAAGCTTTCTTT. This encodes CASISVLGVSEAFF.

The V gene is TRBV4-2, the J gene TRBJ1-2; maybe TRBD1 (6 bases). The V and J ends lost 1 base and 4 bases respectively, with 16 bases between them. The CDR3 has 16 residues. Germline V gene lookup returns CDR1 LGHNA and CDR2 YNFKEQ. CDR3 nucleotides: TGTGCCAGCAGCCAAGTCGATTTAGGGGGATTCTATGGCTACACCTTC. Translated, it gives CASSQVDLGGFYGYTF.

This clone was detected only a few times. V and J are TRBV19 and TRBJ2-7; D is perhaps TRBD1 (5 bases). CDR1 is LNHDA, CDR2 SQIVND, per germline (reference sequence). Deletions cut 6 bases from V and 2 bases from J, with 17 bases between. The CDR3 has 15 amino acids. Written as DNA, the CDR3 is TGTGCCAGTAGCCCTTGGACAAAAGGCGCCTACGAGCAGTACTTC. Encoded protein: CASSPWTKGAYEQYF.

The chain recombines TRBV18 with TRBJ1-2; D is unclear. V was cut by 1 base and J by 0 bases, with 9 bases left in between. The germline V gene encodes CDR1 KGHSH and CDR2 LQKENI. The length of the CDR3 is 15 residues. The CDR3 DNA reads TGTGCCAGCTCACCACTGGTCTCCGCTAACTATGGCTACACCTTC. Its translation: CASSPLVSANYGYTF.

J is TRBJ2-1 and V is TRBV5-1, with 9 positions matching TRBD2. This CDR3 has 16 amino acids. Trimming at V came to 1 base and at J to 6 bases, leaving 8 bases not matched to a gene. Per the germline V gene, CDR1 is SGHRS and CDR2 is YFSETQ. The CDR3 region has the DNA TGCGCCAGCAGCTTGACTGCCGGACTAGCGTCCAATGAGCAGTTCTTC. Translated: CASSLTAGLASNEQFF.

J is TRBJ2-6 and V is TRBV7-6; 7 bases are shared with TRBD2. The CDR3 sequence is 19 residues long. Losses at the gene ends were 3 bases for V and 0 bases for J; bases not matched to a gene: 11. Germline CDR1 and CDR2: SGHVS and FNYEAQ. The CDR3 region is CASSFPYAGVHSGANVLTF. Here the CDR3 DNA reads TGTGCCAGCAGCTTCCCTTATGCGGGAGTGCACTCTGGGGCCAACGTCCTGACTTTC.

The chain is built from TRBV5-8 and TRBJ2-7, with a possible D match to TRBD1 (5 bases). The V end lost 4 bases, the J end lost 4 bases, and 9 bases lay between the germline ends. This CDR3 is 12 amino acids long. Germline V gene data show CDR1 as SGHTS and CDR2 as YDEGEE. The CDR3 nucleotides are TGTGCCAGCAGCATCAGGGTGTACGAGCAGTACTTC. This sequence encodes CASSIRVYEQYF.

The chain carries TRBV6-5 and TRBJ2-1, with D tentatively TRBD1 or TRBD2 (6 bases each). The length of the CDR3 is 13 residues. Trimming removed 6 bases from V and 4 bases from J, with 10 bases in between. Germline CDR1 is MNHEY and CDR2 is SVGAGI. Here the CDR3 DNA reads TGTGCCAGCAGAAAAGGGGGGTACAATGAGCAGTTCTTC. This gives the protein CASRKGGYNEQFF.

This chain joins TRBV11-2 and TRBJ2-3; TRBD2 aligns across 11 bases. This CDR3 comprises 17 residues. The V segment lost 2 bases and the J segment 2 bases; nucleotides outside the gene matches: 6. CDR1 is SGHAT and CDR2 is FQNNGV in the germline V gene. CDR3: CASSLSGTSGSTDTQYF. For the CDR3, the DNA is TGTGCCAGCAGCTTATCCGGGACTAGCGGTTCCACAGATACGCAGTATTTT. Full variable domain (outside the CDR3, taken from reference TRBV11-2 and TRBJ2-3): EAGVAQSPRYKIIEKRQSVAFWCNPISGHATLYWYQQILGQGPKLLIQFQNNGVVDDSQLPKDRFSAERLKGVDSTLKIQPAKLEDSAVYLCASSLSGTSGSTDTQYFGPGTRLTVL.

This chain joins TRBV18 and TRBJ1-1; D not resolved. Germline CDR1 and CDR2: KGHSH and LQKENI. The CDR3 spans 12 residues. Trimming removed 2 bases at V and 7 bases at J, with 8 bases between. The CDR3 nucleotides are TGTGCCAGCTCACCAAGCCGGAATGAAGCTTTCTTT. It codes for CASSPSRNEAFF. Using reference TRBV18 and TRBJ1-1 for the parts outside the CDR3, the full variable domain is NAGVMQNPRHLVRRRGQEARLRCSPMKGHSHVYWYRQLPEEGLKFMVYLQKENIIDESGMPKERFSAEFPKEGPSILRIQQVVRGDSAAYFCASSPSRNEAFFGQGTRLTVV.

The genes are TRBV7-6 and TRBJ2-1; 12 bases agree with TRBD2. The CDR3 loop spans 16 amino acids. V lost 4 bases, J lost 7 bases, and 8 bases stayed unmatched. In germline, CDR1 is SGHVS, CDR2 FNYEAQ. This chain's CDR3 is CASSYGLAGFSNEQFF. CDR3 in DNA: TGTGCCAGCAGCTATGGACTAGCGGGATTTAGTAATGAGCAGTTCTTC.

The chain joins TRBV25-1 to TRBJ2-5, with 11 bases lining up with TRBD1. This CDR3 comprises 16 residues. V trimming: 4 bases; J trimming: 5 bases; junction bases outside the gene matches: 9. Germline V lookup: CDR1 MGHDK, CDR2 SYGVNS. CDR3 loop: CASSGVWTGGGETQYF. The CDR3 DNA reads as TGTGCCAGCAGTGGAGTTTGGACAGGGGGCGGGGAGACCCAGTACTTC. Looking up the rest from reference TRBV25-1 and TRBJ2-5 gives the full variable domain: EADIYQTPRYLVIGTGKKITLECSQTMGHDKMYWYQQDPGMELHLIHYSYGVNSTEKGDLSSESTVSRIRTEHFPLTLESARPSHTSQYLCASSGVWTGGGETQYFGPGTRLLVL.

The rearrangement uses TRBV28 and TRBJ1-2; D not certain. Germline lookup yields CDR1 MDHEN and CDR2 SYDVKM. There are 13 residues in the CDR3. Trimming pared 7 bases from V and 3 bases from J, leaving 12 bases between. CDR3 nucleotide sequence: TGTGCCAGCACCATTTCGGGGTACTATGGCTACACCTTC. This encodes CASTISGYYGYTF.

This chain joins TRBV9 and TRBJ1-1; a possible D gene is TRBD1 (5 bases). The CDR3 has 15 amino acids. Germline CDR1 SGDLS, CDR2 YYNGEE. V was shortened by 4 bases and J by 3 bases, with 16 bases between the two germline ends. Written as DNA, the CDR3 is TGTGCCAGCAGCCCCAGGGAAGGTTTTTACACTGAAGCTTTCTTT. Protein: CASSPREGFYTEAFF.

V gene TRBV4-1 combines with J gene TRBJ2-2; no clear D gene. The CDR3 extends over 14 amino acids. CDR1 and CDR2 (germline): MGHRA, YSYEKL. V was trimmed by 1 base and J by 3 bases, leaving 6 bases between them. This chain's CDR3 is CASSQARYTGELFF. In nucleotides, the CDR3 is TGCGCCAGCAGCCAAGCACGGTACACCGGGGAGCTGTTTTTT.

The V gene is TRBV25-1, the J gene TRBJ2-5; D remains unclear. Trimming left V 1 base short and J 5 bases short, with 2 bases between. Germline V gene data show CDR1 as MGHDK and CDR2 as SYGVNS. This CDR3 is 11 amino acids long. The CDR3 DNA sequence: TGTGCCAGCAGTGAATGGGAGACCCAGTACTTC. It specifies CASSEWETQYF.

This clone was recorded only once. The J gene is TRBJ2-7, the V gene TRBV20-1, with D perhaps matching TRBD2 (6 bases). The ends were cut back, 3 bases at V and 1 base at J, with 13 bases in the middle. The CDR3 extends over 14 amino acids. Germline V CDR1 and CDR2: DFQATT, SNEGSKA (reference sequence). The chain's CDR3 is CSASPSALSYEQYF. CDR3 in DNA: TGCAGTGCTAGTCCTAGCGCCTTATCCTACGAGCAGTACTTC.

J is TRBJ2-5 and V is TRBV5-1; D possibly corresponds to TRBD2 (6 bases). Germline V lookup: CDR1 SGHRS, CDR2 YFSETQ. This CDR3 is built from 14 residues. Trimming pared 4 bases from V and 5 bases from J, leaving 15 bases between. The CDR3 bases are TGCGCCAGCAGCCACCGGGCCCGGGGGGAGACCCAGTACTTC. Its protein product is CASSHRARGETQYF.

The gene calls are TRBV10-3 and TRBJ2-6, with D perhaps TRBD1 (6 bases). Deletions cut 4 bases from V and 0 bases from J, with 13 bases between. Germline CDR1 is ENHRY and CDR2 is SYGVKD. The CDR3 extends over 17 amino acids. The CDR3 spells CAISVFGTSSGANVLTF. The CDR3 bases are TGTGCCATCAGTGTTTTCGGGACAAGCTCTGGGGCCAACGTCCTGACTTTC.

The rearrangement joins TRBV28 to TRBJ2-1; 8 positions match TRBD2. J gave up 5 bases and V 2 bases, and 20 bases lay outside the gene matches. Germline-derived CDR1 and CDR2 are MDHEN and SYDVKM. The CDR3 loop spans 20 amino acids. The CDR3 DNA follows: TGTGCCAGCAGTTTACCTAGCCGGCTAGCGGGTTATCTCGGCAACAATGAGCAGTTCTTC. Translation: CASSLPSRLAGYLGNNEQFF.

The rearrangement links TRBV14 to TRBJ1-2; 9 nucleotides match TRBD1. Germline assignment: CDR1 SGHDN and CDR2 FVKESK. The CDR3 has 15 amino acids. V was clipped by 6 bases and J by 4 bases; unmatched bases: 9. CDR3 DNA: TGTGCCAGCAGTCGAGTGGGACAGGGAGTCTATGGCTACACCTTC. As protein: CASSRVGQGVYGYTF. Based on the CDR3 plus reference TRBV14 and TRBJ1-2, the full variable domain is EAGVTQFPSHSVIEKGQTVTLRCDPISGHDNLYWYRRVMGKEIKFLLHFVKESKQDESGMPNNRFLAERTGGTYSTLKVQPAELEDSGVYFCASSRVGQGVYGYTFGSGTRLTVV.

In nucleotides, the CDR3 is TGTGCCAGCATGACTAGCGGGAGACATGAGCAGTTCTTC. As protein: CASMTSGRHEQFF. The rearrangement uses TRBV28 and TRBJ2-1; TRBD2 aligns across 12 bases. The CDR3 is made up of 13 amino acids. With 7 bases clipped from V and 8 bases from J, the junction kept 3 bases outside the gene matches. The germline CDR1 and CDR2 sequences are MDHEN and SYDVKM.

This clone was seen once. The chain is built from TRBV21-1 and TRBJ1-1. TRBV21-1 is a pseudogene. The CDR3 totals 17 residues. This CDR3 reads CASSNFEKGELNTEAFF. CDR3 DNA: TGTGCCAGCAGCAACTTCGAAAAGGGAGAGTTGAACACTGAAGCTTTCTTT.

The J gene is TRBJ2-5, the V gene TRBV5-5; D remains ambiguous. The germline CDR1 and CDR2 sequences are SGHKS and YYEKEE (reference sequence). This CDR3 has 12 residues. The V end was cut by 2 bases, the J end by 10 bases, with 12 bases between. CDR3 sequence: CASSFVMGGQYF. CDR3 DNA: TGTGCCAGCAGCTTTGTTATGGGTGGCCAGTACTTC.

The CDR3 nucleotides are TGTGCCAGCAGCTTACGGGGTTTGAACACTGAAGCTTTCTTT. Translation gives CASSLRGLNTEAFF. V and J are TRBV11-2 and TRBJ1-1, with D unclear. The CDR3 spans 14 residues. Germline V lookup: CDR1 SGHAT, CDR2 FQNNGV. V lost 2 bases and J lost 0, with 7 bases in between.

This chain uses TRBV4-3 with TRBJ2-3; 10 nucleotides align to TRBD2. Germline trimming cut 0 bases from V and 5 bases from J; bases unmatched to any gene: 2. The CDR3 length is 15 residues. Germline CDR1 LGHNA, CDR2 YSLEER. The CDR3 DNA follows: TGCGCCAGCAGCCAAGATCTAGCGGGAGTAGATACGCAGTATTTT. Its protein is CASSQDLAGVDTQYF.